This TCR beta chain was observed in a study of cytomegalovirus exposure and HLA in healthy donors. Study-wide findings and caveats: Follow-up analysis later connected one missense variant in DCLRE1C with trimming of TCR beta V- and J-genes.

The length of the CDR3 is 12 residues. Trimming shortened V by 4 bases and J by 6 bases, and 10 bases separated the two germline ends. CDR1 and CDR2 (germline): SGHTA, FQGTGA. PCR employed 60 Vbeta and 13 Jbeta primers. Clones were sequenced by immunoSEQ multiplex PCR, and TCRdb holds only the in-frame ones, with some missing. The sample has 140,000 to 150,000 clones, about two thirds seen once; the top ten hold under 2.5%. Regarding this clone: Its specificity is unknown.

This TCR was recovered from a woman aged 60-70 years in good health and CMV-seropositive. This chain links TRBV7-3 with TRBJ2-7; a possible D gene is TRBD1 (5 bases). Source material: PBMCs. CDR3 amino acids: CASSSTVPEQYF. DNA of the CDR3: TGTGCCAGCAGCTCGACAGTGCCCGAGCAGTACTTC.